This T cell receptor (beta chain) is drawn from a study of CD8 T cell repertoires and HIV-1 epitope variants. Remarks on this clone: What it binds is unknown.

Trimming took off 4 bases at V and 4 bases at J, with 30 bases between the two ends. The CDR3 sequence is 20 residues long. The table came from immunoSEQ multiplex PCR; TCRdb's copy has only in-frame clones and leaves some out. The sample has just under 5,500 clones, 67% seen once. The study's findings and limits: Eight to ten TCR beta clonotypes were antigen-specific, 5 or 6 apparently recognizing autologous or escape variants.

V is TRBV5-3 and J is TRBJ1-5; weak D call: TRBD1 (6 bases). TRBV5-3 is an ORF; its function is uncertain. This clonotype was sampled from a male donor with HIV. The specimen sequenced was cultured CD8+ T cells derived from PBMCs. The CDR3 loop is CARSGTDYRALGERNQPQHF. CDR3 coding DNA: TGTGCCAGAAGCGGTACCGATTACAGGGCCCTGGGCGAGAGGAATCAGCCCCAGCATTTT.